This T cell receptor (beta chain) derives from a study of T cells after yellow fever vaccination. Study information: For low cell numbers, libraries were made with SMART-Seq v4 Ultra Low Input. Whole-study findings and limits: Once the booster was given, most primary-vaccination clones reappeared, at approximately 97% for CD4 and roughly 91% for CD8. Across the CD4 and CD8 compartments, a small share of clonotypes was present in both. Repertoires sorted by FACS could include abundant clonotypes that are contaminants from the bulk population.

Only a few counts were recorded for this clonotype. The antigen remains undetermined. MiXCR was run by TCRdb on the 5' RACE reads, yielding one entry per CDR3 protein. The sample contains 450,000 to 650,000 distinct CDR3 sequences, around a fifth of which appear only once. The CDR3 extends over 12 amino acids. The germline V and J ends were trimmed by 5 bases and 7 bases, with 9 bases remaining between them. Germline CDR1 is DFQATT and CDR2 is SNEGSKA (reference sequence). The V and J genes are TRBV20-1 and TRBJ1-6; D is unresolved. Sequenced here: PBMCs, sampled roughly 20 days after the first yellow fever vaccination. This clonotype was sampled from a man between 18 and 35 years old who received the YFV17D yellow fever vaccine. As DNA, the CDR3 is TGCAGTGCTCGGACCAGAAATTCACCCCTCCACTTT. Its protein is CSARTRNSPLHF.